This T cell receptor beta chain was recovered during a study of patients and donors after allogeneic stem cell transplantation. The CDR3 is 16 residues long. V lost 6 bases, J lost 6 bases, and 10 bases stayed unmatched. From germline, CDR1 is LGHDT and CDR2 YNNKEL (reference sequence). TCRdb analysed the RT-PCR reads with MiXCR anew, one entry per CDR3 protein. The top ten clones hold just over 7% of a sample with 390,000 or so distinct CDR3 sequences, approximately 16% of them seen once. The chain links TRBV3-1 to TRBJ2-2; 10 bases line up with TRBD2. Source material: blood, either unsorted or a sorted T cell fraction (not recorded which). The receptor comes from a human donor who was either an allogeneic HSCT recipient or a stem cell or donor lymphocyte infusion donor (not recorded which). It is not recorded whose cells these are; they may come from a transplant donor. The CDR3 sequence is CASRPPGLARSGELFF. DNA of the CDR3: TGTGCCAGCAGGCCCCCGGGACTAGCGAGGTCCGGGGAGCTGTTTTTT.